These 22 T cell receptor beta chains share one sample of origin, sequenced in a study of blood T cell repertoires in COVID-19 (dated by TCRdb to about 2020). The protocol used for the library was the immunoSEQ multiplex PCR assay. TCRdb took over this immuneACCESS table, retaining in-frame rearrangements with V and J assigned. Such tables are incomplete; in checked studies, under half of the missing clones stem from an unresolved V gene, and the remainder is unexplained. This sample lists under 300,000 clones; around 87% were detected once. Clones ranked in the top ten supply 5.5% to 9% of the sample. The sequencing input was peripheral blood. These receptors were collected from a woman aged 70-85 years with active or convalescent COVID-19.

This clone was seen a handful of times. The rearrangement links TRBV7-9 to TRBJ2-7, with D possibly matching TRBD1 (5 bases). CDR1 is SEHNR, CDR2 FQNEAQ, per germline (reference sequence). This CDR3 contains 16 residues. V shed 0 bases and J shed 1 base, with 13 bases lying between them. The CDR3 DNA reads TGTGCCAGCAGCTTAGCGCAGGGAACCTCTTCCTACGAGCAGTACTTC. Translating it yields CASSLAQGTSSYEQYF.

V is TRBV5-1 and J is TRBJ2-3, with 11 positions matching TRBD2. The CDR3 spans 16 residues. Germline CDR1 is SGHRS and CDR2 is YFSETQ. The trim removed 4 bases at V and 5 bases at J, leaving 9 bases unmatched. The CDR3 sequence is CASSQIAGGPGDTQYF. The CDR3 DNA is TGCGCCAGCAGCCAAATAGCGGGGGGGCCAGGAGATACGCAGTATTTT.

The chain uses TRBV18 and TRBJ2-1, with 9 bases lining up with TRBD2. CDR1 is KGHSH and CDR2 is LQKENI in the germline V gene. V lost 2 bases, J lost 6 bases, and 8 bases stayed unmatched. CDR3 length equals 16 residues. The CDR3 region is CASSPGGGAVRNEQFF. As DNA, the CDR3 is TGTGCCAGCTCACCAGGCGGGGGGGCAGTCCGCAATGAGCAGTTCTTC.

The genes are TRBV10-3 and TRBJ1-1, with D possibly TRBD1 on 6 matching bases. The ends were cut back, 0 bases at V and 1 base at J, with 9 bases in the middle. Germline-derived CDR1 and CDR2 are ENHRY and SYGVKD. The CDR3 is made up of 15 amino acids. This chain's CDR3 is CAISESKQGNTEAFF. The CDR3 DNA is TGTGCCATCAGTGAGTCAAAACAGGGGAACACTGAAGCTTTCTTT.

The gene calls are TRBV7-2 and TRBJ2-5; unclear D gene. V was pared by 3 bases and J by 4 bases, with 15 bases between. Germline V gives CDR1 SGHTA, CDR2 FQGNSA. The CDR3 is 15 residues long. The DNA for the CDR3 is TGTGCCAGCAGCTTGGAAGGAGAGCTATCAGAGACCCAGTACTTC. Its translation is CASSLEGELSETQYF.

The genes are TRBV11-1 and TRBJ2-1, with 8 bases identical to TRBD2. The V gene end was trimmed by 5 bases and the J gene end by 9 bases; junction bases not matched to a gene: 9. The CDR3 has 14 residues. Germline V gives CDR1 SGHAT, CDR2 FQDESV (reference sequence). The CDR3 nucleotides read TGTGCCAGCAGCCGGGGGGGGCCGAGGGTTGAGCAGTTCTTC. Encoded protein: CASSRGGPRVEQFF.

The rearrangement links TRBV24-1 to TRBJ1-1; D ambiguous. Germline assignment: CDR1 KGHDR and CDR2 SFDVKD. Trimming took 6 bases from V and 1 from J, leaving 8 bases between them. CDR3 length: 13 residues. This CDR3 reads CATSQSGNTEAFF. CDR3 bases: TGTGCCACCAGTCAGAGCGGGAACACTGAAGCTTTCTTT.

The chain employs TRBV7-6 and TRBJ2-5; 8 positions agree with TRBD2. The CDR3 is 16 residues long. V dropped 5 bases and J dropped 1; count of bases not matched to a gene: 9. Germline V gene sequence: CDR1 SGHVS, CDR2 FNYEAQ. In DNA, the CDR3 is TGTGCCAGCAGCCAGGTGGCGGGGGGTCTCCAAGAGACCCAGTACTTC. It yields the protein CASSQVAGGLQETQYF. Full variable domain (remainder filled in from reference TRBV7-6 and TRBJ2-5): GAGVSQSPRYKVTKRGQDVALRCDPISGHVSLYWYRQALGQGPEFLTYFNYEAQQDKSGLPNDRFSAERPEGSISTLTIQRTEQRDSAMYRCASSQVAGGLQETQYFGPGTRLLVL.

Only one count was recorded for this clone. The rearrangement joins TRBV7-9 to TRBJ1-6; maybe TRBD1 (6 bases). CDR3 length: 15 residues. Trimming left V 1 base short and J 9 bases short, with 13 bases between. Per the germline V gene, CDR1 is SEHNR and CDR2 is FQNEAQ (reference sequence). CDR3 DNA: TGTGCCAGCAGCTTAGGTTTCCAGGGGATTTCACCCCTCCACTTT. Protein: CASSLGFQGISPLHF.

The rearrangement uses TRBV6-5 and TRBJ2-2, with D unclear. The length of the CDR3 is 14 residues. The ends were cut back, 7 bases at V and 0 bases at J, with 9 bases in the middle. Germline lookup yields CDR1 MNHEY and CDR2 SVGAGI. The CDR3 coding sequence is TGTGCCAGCAATCCATTTTCGAACACCGGGGAGCTGTTTTTT. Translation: CASNPFSNTGELFF.

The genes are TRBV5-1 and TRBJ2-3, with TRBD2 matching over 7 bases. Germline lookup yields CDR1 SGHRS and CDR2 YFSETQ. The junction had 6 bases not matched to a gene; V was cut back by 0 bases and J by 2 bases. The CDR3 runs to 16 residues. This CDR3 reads CASSLDRRGYTDTQYF. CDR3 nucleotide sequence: TGCGCCAGCAGCTTGGATAGGCGGGGGTACACAGATACGCAGTATTTT.

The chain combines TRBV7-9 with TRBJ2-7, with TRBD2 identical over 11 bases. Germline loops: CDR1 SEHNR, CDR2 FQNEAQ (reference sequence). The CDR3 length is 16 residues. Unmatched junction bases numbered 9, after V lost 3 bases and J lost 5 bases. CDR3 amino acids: CASSFSSSGGLHEQYF. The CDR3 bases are TGTGCCAGCAGCTTTAGCTCTAGCGGGGGGCTCCACGAGCAGTACTTC.

In DNA form, the CDR3 reads TGTGCCAGCAGTAATAAACCGCCCGGGACAGGGGGATCGGTAATTGAAAAACTGTTTTTT. Translating it yields CASSNKPPGTGGSVIEKLFF. The chain joins TRBV6-2 or TRBV6-3 to TRBJ1-4; 11 positions match TRBD1. The V segment lost 5 bases and the J segment 7 bases; nucleotides outside the gene matches: 21. The CDR3 spans 20 residues. Per germline, CDR1 MNHEY and CDR2 SVGEGT.

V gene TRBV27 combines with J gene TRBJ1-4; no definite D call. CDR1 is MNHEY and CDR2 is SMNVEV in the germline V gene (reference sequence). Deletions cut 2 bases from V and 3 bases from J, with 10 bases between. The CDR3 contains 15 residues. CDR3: CASSLQWASNEKLFF. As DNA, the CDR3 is TGTGCCAGCAGTTTACAGTGGGCTTCTAATGAAAAACTGTTTTTT.

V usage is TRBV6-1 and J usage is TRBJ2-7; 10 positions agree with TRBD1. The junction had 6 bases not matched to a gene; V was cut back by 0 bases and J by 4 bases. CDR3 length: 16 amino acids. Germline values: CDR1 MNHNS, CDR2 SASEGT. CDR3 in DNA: TGTGCCAGCAGTGAAGCGCGGACAGGGGGTCGTTACGAGCAGTACTTC. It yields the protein CASSEARTGGRYEQYF.

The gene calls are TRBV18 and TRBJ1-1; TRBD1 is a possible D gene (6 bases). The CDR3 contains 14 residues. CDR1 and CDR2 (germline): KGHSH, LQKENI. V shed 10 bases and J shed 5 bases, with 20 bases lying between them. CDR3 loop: CAITKERGGTEAFF. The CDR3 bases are TGTGCCATTACCAAGGAAAGGGGGGGTACTGAAGCTTTCTTT.

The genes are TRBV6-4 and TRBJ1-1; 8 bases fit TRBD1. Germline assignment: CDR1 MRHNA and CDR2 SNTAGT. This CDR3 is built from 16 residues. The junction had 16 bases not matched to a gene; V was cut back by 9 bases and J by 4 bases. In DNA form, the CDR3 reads TGTGCCAGGGCGGACAGGGCCGTTCCATCGGGCACTGAAGCTTTCTTT. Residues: CARADRAVPSGTEAFF.

The DNA of the CDR3 is TGTGCCAGCGTCGGGACAGGGGGAAAAAAGTCACCCCTCCACTTT. Translating it yields CASVGTGGKKSPLHF. This chain uses TRBV6-5 with TRBJ1-6, with TRBD1 identical over 11 bases. CDR3 length: 15 amino acids. J lost 10 bases, V lost 8 bases, and 10 bases had no gene match. Germline V gene sequence: CDR1 MNHEY, CDR2 SVGAGI.

The DNA for the CDR3 is TGCGCCAGCAGCTTGTCTAGGACAAACCCCACAGATACGCAGTATTTT. The encoded protein is CASSLSRTNPTDTQYF. This chain joins TRBV5-1 and TRBJ2-3, with a tentative D call TRBD1 (5 bases). The CDR3 runs 16 residues. CDR1 and CDR2 from the germline V gene are SGHRS and YFSETQ. The V gene lost 1 base and the J gene lost 2 bases, with 14 bases spanning the gap.

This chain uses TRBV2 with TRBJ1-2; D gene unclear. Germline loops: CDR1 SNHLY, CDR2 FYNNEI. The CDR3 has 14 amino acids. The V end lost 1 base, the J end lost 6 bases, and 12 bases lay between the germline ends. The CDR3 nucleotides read TGTGCCAGCAGTGAAGGGAGGGAGAAGGATGGCTACACCTTC. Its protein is CASSEGREKDGYTF. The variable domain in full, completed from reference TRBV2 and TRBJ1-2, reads EPEVTQTPSHQVTQMGQEVILRCVPISNHLYFYWYRQILGQKVEFLVSFYNNEISEKSEIFDDQFSVERPDGSNFTLKIRSTKLEDSAMYFCASSEGREKDGYTFGSGTRLTVV.

The CDR3 region has the DNA TGTGCCAGCAGCTTGGTATGGAGTCAAGCTGAAGCTTTCTTT. Residues: CASSLVWSQAEAFF. The V and J genes are TRBV5-4 and TRBJ1-1; no clear D gene. The CDR3 runs to 14 residues. V lost 0 bases to trimming and J lost 6 bases, with 12 bases between them. CDR1 and CDR2 (germline): SGHNT, YYREEE (reference sequence). Combining the CDR3 with reference TRBV5-4 and TRBJ1-1 gives the whole variable domain ETGVTQSPTHLIKTRGQQVTLRCSSQSGHNTVSWYQQALGQGPQFIFQYYREEENGRGNFPPRFSGLQFPNYSSELNVNALELDDSALYLCASSLVWSQAEAFFGQGTRLTVV.

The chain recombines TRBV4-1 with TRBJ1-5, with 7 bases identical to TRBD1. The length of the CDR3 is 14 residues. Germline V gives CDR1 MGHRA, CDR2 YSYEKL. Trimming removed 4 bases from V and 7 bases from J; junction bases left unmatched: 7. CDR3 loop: CASSPRTGVQPQHF. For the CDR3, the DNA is TGCGCCAGCAGCCCTAGGACAGGCGTCCAGCCCCAGCATTTT.